The 23 T cell receptor beta chains presented below share a single source sample, sequenced in a study of blood T cell repertoires in COVID-19. TCRdb keeps only in-frame clones here, not all; method: immunoSEQ multiplex PCR. Of roughly 43,000 clones listed, more than 65% were seen once; the top ten hold about 4.2%. Specimen: peripheral blood. Receptors originate from a woman aged 70-85 years with acute or convalescent COVID-19.

J is TRBJ2-1 and V is TRBV7-9; 11 bases map to TRBD2. There are 14 residues in the CDR3. Trimming took 3 bases from V and 10 from J; bases not matched to a gene: 5. Germline CDR1 SEHNR, CDR2 FQNEAQ (reference sequence). CDR3 sequence reads: CASSFSGRAGEQFF. DNA for the CDR3: TGTGCCAGCAGCTTTAGCGGGAGGGCCGGGGAGCAGTTCTTC. Complete variable domain (other parts from reference TRBV7-9 and TRBJ2-1): DTGVSQNPRHKITKRGQNVTFRCDPISEHNRLYWYRQTLGQGPEFLTYFQNEAQLEKSRLLSDRFSAERPKGSFSTLEIQRTEQGDSAMYLCASSFSGRAGEQFFGPGTRLTVL.

The V and J genes are TRBV6-6 and TRBJ2-5, with 7 bases matching TRBD2. The germline V gene has CDR1 MNHNY and CDR2 SVGAGI (reference sequence). V was clipped by 5 bases and J by 4 bases; unmatched bases: 7. The CDR3 is 14 amino acids. In DNA form, the CDR3 reads TGTGCCAGCAGTAGGCCGGGGGGTGGAGAGACCCAGTACTTC. Its protein is CASSRPGGGETQYF.

This chain uses TRBV18 with TRBJ2-1; weak D call: TRBD2 (5 bases). Per germline, CDR1 KGHSH and CDR2 LQKENI. V was cut by 2 bases and J by 10 bases, with 9 bases left in between. The CDR3 extends over 12 amino acids. CDR3 amino acids: CASSPGGYEQFF. Written as DNA, the CDR3 is TGTGCCAGCTCACCAGGCGGGTACGAGCAGTTCTTC.

The chain couples TRBV14 to TRBJ2-7; 7 nucleotides align to TRBD1. Germline CDR1 SGHDN, CDR2 FVKESK. This CDR3 is built from 15 residues. Trimming took 6 bases from V and 2 from J; bases not matched to a gene: 10. The CDR3 reads CASRKGQTGPYEQYF. The CDR3 DNA reads TGTGCCAGCAGGAAGGGACAGACAGGACCCTACGAGCAGTACTTC. Drawing the rest from reference TRBV14 and TRBJ2-7, the complete variable domain is EAGVTQFPSHSVIEKGQTVTLRCDPISGHDNLYWYRRVMGKEIKFLLHFVKESKQDESGMPNNRFLAERTGGTYSTLKVQPAELEDSGVYFCASRKGQTGPYEQYFGPGTRLTVT.

CDR3 amino acids: CASSTPTTGAHNSPLHF. The CDR3 DNA reads as TGTGCCAGCAGTACTCCCACTACAGGAGCCCATAATTCACCCCTCCACTTT. The chain has TRBV28 and TRBJ1-6; D perhaps matches TRBD1 (5 bases). The CDR3 has 17 residues. Per germline, CDR1 MDHEN and CDR2 SYDVKM. V lost 5 bases to trimming and J lost 5 bases, with 19 bases between them.

This chain connects TRBV12-3 or TRBV12-4 to TRBJ1-1, with D possibly being TRBD1 (6 bases). There are 13 residues in the CDR3. Trimming shortened V by 6 bases and J by 1 base, and 9 bases separated the two germline ends. The CDR3 region is CASSRGQNTEAFF. The CDR3 DNA reads as TGTGCCAGCAGCAGGGGACAGAACACTGAAGCTTTCTTT.

The V call is TRBV3-1 (or the pseudogene TRBV3-2), the J call TRBJ2-7, with 10 positions matching TRBD2. Germline CDR1 and CDR2: LGHDT and YNNKEL (reference sequence). The CDR3 totals 14 residues. The V and J ends lost 2 bases and 4 bases, in that order; junction bases with no gene match: 2. Here the CDR3 DNA reads TGTGCCAGCAGCCAAACTAGCGGGATTTACGAGCAGTACTTC. Translated: CASSQTSGIYEQYF.

The rearrangement uses TRBV11-2 and TRBJ2-5; 11 bases are shared with TRBD2. The V gene's germline CDR1 is SGHAT and CDR2 FQNNGV. V dropped 5 bases and J dropped 5; count of bases not matched to a gene: 16. The CDR3 loop spans 18 amino acids. The DNA of the CDR3 is TGTGCCAGCAGCCCAAAGGGGGTAGCGGGAGGGCCGAGGGAGACCCAGTACTTC. Amino acid sequence: CASSPKGVAGGPRETQYF.

This clone was seen only once. CDR3 sequence (DNA): TGTGCCAGCAGCCCGTTTCCGGCAGGCGATTACTACAATGAGCAGTTCTTC. Protein sequence: CASSPFPAGDYYNEQFF. The chain uses TRBV4-2 and TRBJ2-1; D is ambiguous. The CDR3 spans 17 residues. V dropped 4 bases and J dropped 3 bases, with 19 bases sitting between them. Germline V gene sequence: CDR1 LGHNA, CDR2 YNFKEQ.

This clone occurred once. The rearrangement uses TRBV29-1 and TRBJ2-5; 9 nucleotides align to TRBD2. The CDR3 has 14 amino acids. Germline lookup yields CDR1 SQVTM and CDR2 ANQGSEA. J was trimmed by 4 bases and V by 3 bases; bases with no gene match: 6. The CDR3 DNA reads TGCAGCGTTGATGTAGCGGGAGTAGGAGAGACCCAGTACTTC. Residues: CSVDVAGVGETQYF.

This clone was seen more than once but under ten times. This chain's CDR3 is CASSIDRAGRGLEQYF. The CDR3 DNA reads as TGTGCCAGTAGTATAGATAGGGCGGGGAGAGGGCTCGAGCAGTACTTC. The chain combines TRBV19 with TRBJ2-7, with TRBD2 as a possible D gene (6 bases). V was trimmed by 0 bases and J by 6 bases, leaving 18 bases between them. CDR1 is LNHDA and CDR2 is SQIVND in the germline V gene (reference sequence). The CDR3 runs to 16 residues.

The chain joins TRBV7-9 to TRBJ2-5; a possible D gene is TRBD1 (6 bases). The V and J ends lost 5 bases and 12 bases respectively, with 10 bases between them. The CDR3 is 10 amino acids. The V gene's germline CDR1 is SEHNR and CDR2 FQNEAQ (reference sequence). This chain's CDR3 is CASSGDKEYF. Written as DNA, the CDR3 is TGTGCCAGCAGCGGGGACAAAGAGTACTTC.

This rearrangement joins TRBV28 to TRBJ2-7, with no clear D. CDR1 and CDR2 from the germline V gene are MDHEN and SYDVKM. This CDR3 is built from 12 residues. The V and J ends lost 3 bases and 4 bases respectively, with 7 bases between them. In DNA, the CDR3 is TGTGCCAGCAGTTTTATCGGTTACGAGCAGTACTTC. Its translation is CASSFIGYEQYF. Full variable domain (missing parts from reference TRBV28 and TRBJ2-7): DVKVTQSSRYLVKRTGEKVFLECVQDMDHENMFWYRQDPGLGLRLIYFSYDVKMKEKGDIPEGYSVSREKKERFSLILESASTNQTSMYLCASSFIGYEQYFGPGTRLTVT.

V gene TRBV9 combines with J gene TRBJ2-5; TRBD1 is a possible D gene (6 bases). The ends were cut back, 0 bases at V and 5 bases at J, with 8 bases in the middle. The CDR3 loop spans 13 amino acids. The V gene's germline CDR1 is SGDLS and CDR2 YYNGEE. This CDR3 reads CASSVGQGETQYF. In nucleotides, the CDR3 is TGTGCCAGCAGCGTAGGGCAGGGGGAGACCCAGTACTTC.

This chain joins TRBV21-1 and TRBJ2-7; whether TRBD2, the table's D call, matches the DNA was not checked. TRBV21-1 is listed as a pseudogene. This CDR3 region has 19 residues. The CDR3 region has the DNA TGTGCCAGCAGCTTCCCCGGTGACAGGGAAGCGGGAGGTTCGTACGAGCAGTACTTC. It translates to CASSFPGDREAGGSYEQYF.

The chain links TRBV29-1 to TRBJ1-2; 7 nucleotides agree with TRBD1. V lost 4 bases to trimming and J lost 5 bases; unmatched junction nucleotides: 10. The CDR3 covers 14 residues. Germline loops: CDR1 SQVTM, CDR2 ANQGSEA. DNA of the CDR3: TGCAGCGTTGGGCCGGACAGGTCGGGGTATGGCTACACCTTC. Encoded protein: CSVGPDRSGYGYTF. Full variable domain (rest looked up from reference TRBV29-1 and TRBJ1-2): SAVISQKPSRDICQRGTSLTIQCQVDSQVTMMFWYRQQPGQSLTLIATANQGSEATYESGFVIDKFPISRPNLTFSTLTVSNMSPEDSSIYLCSVGPDRSGYGYTFGSGTRLTVV.

Note on this clone: The sample has other DNA sequences that encode this CDR3 too. CDR3 sequence (DNA): TGTGCCAGCAGCTTGGGGCAGGGCTTTGGCACAGATACGCAGTATTTT. This encodes CASSLGQGFGTDTQYF. V gene TRBV5-8 combines with J gene TRBJ2-3, with a possible D match to TRBD1 (5 bases). Germline V gives CDR1 SGHTS, CDR2 YDEGEE. CDR3 length equals 16 residues. Deletions cut 0 bases from V and 1 base from J, with 12 bases between.

The V gene is TRBV2, the J gene TRBJ2-7, with 7 positions matching TRBD2. The CDR3 covers 11 residues. Trimming took 7 bases from V and 6 from J; bases not matched to a gene: 3. CDR1 and CDR2 from the germline V gene are SNHLY and FYNNEI. CDR3 in DNA: TGTGCCAGCATGAGGGAGGGCGAGCAGTACTTC. Its protein product is CASMREGEQYF.

This chain connects TRBV7-2 to TRBJ2-3; the match to TRBD2 covers 8 bases. The J segment lost 1 base and the V segment lost 0 bases, leaving 3 bases of the junction unmatched. The CDR3 totals 16 residues. Germline V gene lookup returns CDR1 SGHTA and CDR2 FQGNSA. The CDR3 DNA sequence: TGTGCCAGCAGCTTAGCAGCGGGAGTAGGCACAGATACGCAGTATTTT. It encodes CASSLAAGVGTDTQYF.

The chain couples TRBV24-1 to TRBJ1-3, with D unresolved. Trimming shortened V by 3 bases and J by 4 bases, and 9 bases separated the two germline ends. Germline lookup yields CDR1 KGHDR and CDR2 SFDVKD. This CDR3 spans 14 amino acids. CDR3 nucleotides: TGTGCCACCAGTGATAGTGCGGCCGGAAACACCATATATTTT. This codes for CATSDSAAGNTIYF.

The chain carries TRBV27 and TRBJ2-1; 11 bases match TRBD2. Germline assignment: CDR1 MNHEY and CDR2 SMNVEV (reference sequence). The CDR3 is made up of 16 amino acids. J gave up 5 bases and V 5 bases, and 8 bases lay outside the gene matches. DNA for the CDR3: TGTGCCAGCAGTACCATAGCGGGAGGGCCTCACAATGAGCAGTTCTTC. Its translation is CASSTIAGGPHNEQFF.

This sequence joins TRBV28 and TRBJ2-5; 9 bases line up with TRBD1. The CDR3 runs to 17 residues. In germline, CDR1 is MDHEN, CDR2 SYDVKM. Trimming took 4 bases from V and 1 from J; bases not matched to a gene: 10. Written as DNA, the CDR3 is TGTGCCAGCAGTTCTCCCAGGACAGGGGTCCCCCAAGAGACCCAGTACTTC. As protein: CASSSPRTGVPQETQYF.

V usage is TRBV3-1 (or the pseudogene TRBV3-2) and J usage is TRBJ2-3; no definite D call. The CDR3 length is 12 residues. The V end was cut by 5 bases, the J end by 0 bases, with 3 bases between. Germline-derived CDR1 and CDR2 are LGHDT and YNNKEL (reference sequence). CDR3 nucleotides: TGTGCCAGCAGCTCTAGCACAGATACGCAGTATTTT. This encodes CASSSSTDTQYF.